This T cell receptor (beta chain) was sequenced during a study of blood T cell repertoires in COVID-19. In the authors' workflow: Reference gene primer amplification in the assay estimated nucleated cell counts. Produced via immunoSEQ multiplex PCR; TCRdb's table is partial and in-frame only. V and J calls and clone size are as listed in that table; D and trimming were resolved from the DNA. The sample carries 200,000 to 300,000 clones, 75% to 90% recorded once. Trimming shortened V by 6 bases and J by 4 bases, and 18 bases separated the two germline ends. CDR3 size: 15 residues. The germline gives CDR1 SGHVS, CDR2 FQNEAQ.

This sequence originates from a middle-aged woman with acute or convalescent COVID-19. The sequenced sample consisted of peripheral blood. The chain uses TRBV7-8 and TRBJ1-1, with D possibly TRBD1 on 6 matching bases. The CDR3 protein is CASSQIQGVSTEAFF. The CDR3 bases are TGTGCCAGCAGTCAAATACAGGGCGTTAGCACTGAAGCTTTCTTT. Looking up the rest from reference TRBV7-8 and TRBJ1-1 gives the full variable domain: GAGVSQSPRYKVAKRGQDVALRCDPISGHVSLFWYQQALGQGPEFLTYFQNEAQLDKSGLPSDRFFAERPEGSVSTLKIQRTQQEDSAVYLCASSQIQGVSTEAFFGQGTRLTVV.